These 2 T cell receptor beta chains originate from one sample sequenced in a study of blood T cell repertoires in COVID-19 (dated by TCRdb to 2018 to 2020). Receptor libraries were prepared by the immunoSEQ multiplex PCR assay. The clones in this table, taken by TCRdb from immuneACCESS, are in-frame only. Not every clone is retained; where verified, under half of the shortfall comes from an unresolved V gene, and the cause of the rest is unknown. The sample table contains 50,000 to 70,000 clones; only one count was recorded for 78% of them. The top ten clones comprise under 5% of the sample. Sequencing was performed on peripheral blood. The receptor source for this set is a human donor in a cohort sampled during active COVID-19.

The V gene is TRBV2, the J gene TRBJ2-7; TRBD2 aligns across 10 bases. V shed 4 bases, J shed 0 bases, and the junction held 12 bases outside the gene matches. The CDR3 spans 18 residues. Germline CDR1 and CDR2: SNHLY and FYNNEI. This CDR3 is CASSARISGGPPSYEQYF. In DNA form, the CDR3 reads TGTGCCAGCAGTGCCCGTATTAGCGGGGGGCCCCCCTCCTACGAGCAGTACTTC.

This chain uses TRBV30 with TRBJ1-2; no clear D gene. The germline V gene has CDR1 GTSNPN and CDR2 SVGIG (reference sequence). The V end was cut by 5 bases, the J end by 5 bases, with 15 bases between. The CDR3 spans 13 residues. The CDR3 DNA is TGTGCCTGGGGAGGCGGGAACTCTTATGGCTACACCTTC. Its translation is CAWGGGNSYGYTF.